A selection of T cell receptor beta chains follows, all from one sample in a study. TCRdb redid the calling of the RT-PCR reads with MiXCR, one entry per CDR3 protein. The profile covers about 680,000 distinct CDR3 sequences, with more than 13% appearing a single time and about 3.9% taken by the ten largest. Sequencing used memory CD4+ T cells from blood. These receptors came from a female donor in good health, serving as a healthy control. The CDR3 runs from the conserved cysteine through the conserved F or W. The D gene is left open where the match is weak. The size of a clone is reported for some rows only, either as once, few or many, or as a class for expanded clones.

D	V	J	size	CDR3	DNA
.	TRBV7-8	TRBJ2-3	few	CASNPSWDGTDTQYF	TGTGCCAGCAACCCTTCCTGGGATGGCACAGATACGCAGTATTTT
TRBD1	TRBV12-3/TRBV12-4	TRBJ1-1	many	CASSPTGTNTEAFF	TGTGCCAGCAGTCCGACAGGGACGAACACTGAAGCTTTCTTT
.	TRBV20-1	TRBJ2-1	.	CSAPIPGHSYNEQFF	TGCAGTGCCCCAATACCGGGACACAGCTACAATGAGCAGTTCTTC
.	TRBV6-1	TRBJ1-2	.	CASSEAPRGYGYTF	TGTGCCAGCAGTGAAGCCCCCAGGGGCTATGGCTACACCTTC
TRBD2	TRBV7-6	TRBJ2-5	.	CASSDSSGRARETQYF	TGTGCCAGCAGCGATTCTAGCGGGAGGGCCCGGGAGACCCAGTACTTC
.	TRBV6-5	TRBJ1-4	many	CASRQDATNEKLFF	TGTGCCAGCAGGCAAGATGCAACTAATGAAAAACTGTTTTTT
TRBD2	TRBV12-5	TRBJ2-3	.	CASGPGMTSGSTDTQYF	TGTGCTAGTGGGCCCGGTATGACTAGCGGTAGCACAGATACGCAGTATTTT
TRBD1	TRBV27	TRBJ2-6	.	CASSPDRAAGANVLTF	TGTGCCAGCAGTCCCGACAGGGCGGCTGGGGCCAACGTCCTGACTTTC
.	TRBV20-1	TRBJ2-3	.	CSAGTVTDTQYF	TGCAGCGCCGGGACTGTCACAGATACGCAGTATTTT
.	TRBV29-1	TRBJ1-1	few	CSVESVRPGPNTEAFF	TGCAGCGTTGAGTCGGTCCGGCCCGGGCCTAACACTGAAGCTTTCTTT
TRBD2	TRBV20-1	TRBJ2-7	many	CSARSDGGEQYF	TGCAGTGCTAGATCTGACGGGGGGGAGCAGTACTTC
.	TRBV9	TRBJ2-3	once	CASSAQTSLSDTQYF	TGTGCCAGCAGCGCCCAGACTAGTTTATCAGATACGCAGTATTTT
.	TRBV5-1	TRBJ2-7	few	CASSLAGGRGDLPYEQYF	TGCGCCAGCAGCTTGGCCGGGGGCAGGGGGGACCTCCCCTACGAGCAGTACTTC
TRBD2	TRBV5-6	TRBJ2-7	.	CASSLDRGRLPGEQYF	TGTGCCAGCAGCTTGGATCGCGGGAGGCTCCCTGGCGAGCAGTACTTC
TRBD2	TRBV5-8	TRBJ2-3	.	CASSLAAGGVTDTQYF	TGTGCCAGCAGCTTGGCCGCTGGGGGGGTCACAGATACGCAGTATTTT
TRBD1	TRBV5-5	TRBJ1-5	many	CASSPKTGVDNQPQHF	TGTGCCAGCAGCCCCAAAACAGGGGTTGACAATCAGCCCCAGCATTTT
TRBD2	TRBV10-3	TRBJ2-5	many	CAIRDAGLAGGETQYF	TGTGCCATCAGGGATGCGGGACTAGCGGGGGGAGAGACCCAGTACTTC
TRBD2	TRBV30	TRBJ2-1	many	CASFGGSNDEQFF	TGTGCCTCATTCGGCGGGAGTAACGATGAGCAGTTCTTC
.	TRBV6-2/TRBV6-3	TRBJ2-3	.	CASSTSTATQYF	TGTGCCAGCAGCACTTCTACCGCAACGCAGTATTTT
.	TRBV12-3/TRBV12-4	TRBJ1-6	many	CASSGGTFYSPLHF	TGTGCCAGCAGTGGGGGGACGTTCTATTCACCCCTCCACTTT
.	TRBV9	TRBJ2-1	few	CASSAEAGSGILSEQFF	TGTGCCAGCAGCGCCGAGGCGGGGAGCGGTATACTAAGTGAGCAGTTCTTC
.	TRBV18	TRBJ2-7	few	CASSPTDGVEQYF	TGTGCCAGCTCACCAACGGACGGAGTTGAGCAGTACTTC
TRBD1	TRBV5-1	TRBJ2-7	few	CASSLEPTGASSYEQYF	TGCGCCAGCAGCTTGGAACCCACAGGGGCAAGCTCCTACGAGCAGTACTTC
TRBD2	TRBV20-1	TRBJ2-1	many	CSAPSTAGGGHGSYNEQFF	TGCAGTGCCCCGTCGACAGCGGGAGGAGGGCATGGTAGCTACAATGAGCAGTTCTTC
TRBD2	TRBV6-6	TRBJ2-3	many	CASTTRTSSVDTQYF	TGTGCCAGCACCACTCGGACTAGCTCCGTAGATACGCAGTATTTT
TRBD1	TRBV12-3/TRBV12-4	TRBJ1-2	.	CASSLRVGTGFSYGYTF	TGTGCCAGCAGTTTGAGAGTTGGGACAGGTTTTTCCTATGGCTACACCTTC
.	TRBV5-6	TRBJ2-7	.	CASSLAGAFEQYF	TGTGCCAGCAGCTTGGCAGGGGCTTTTGAGCAGTACTTC
.	TRBV20-1	TRBJ2-3	.	CSATPAGHTDTQYF	TGCAGTGCTACGCCGGCGGGGCACACAGATACGCAGTATTTT
.	TRBV7-9	TRBJ2-7	many	CASSLGVVEQYF	TGTGCCAGCAGCTTAGGCGTGGTCGAGCAGTACTTC
.	TRBV20-1	TRBJ2-7	many	CSATGPTPREQYF	TGCAGTGCTACCGGGCCAACGCCTCGGGAGCAGTACTTC
.	TRBV28	TRBJ1-3	.	CASSLGAYSGNTIYF	TGTGCCAGCAGTTTGGGAGCTTACTCTGGAAACACCATATATTTT
TRBD1	TRBV27	TRBJ1-1	few	CASSLSGRGILQAFF	TGTGCCAGCAGTTTATCGGGCAGGGGGATTTTGCAAGCTTTCTTT
.	TRBV9	TRBJ2-5	few	CASSGGTPGETQYF	TGTGCCAGCAGCGGAGGGACCCCAGGGGAGACCCAGTACTTC
.	TRBV5-1	TRBJ2-2	few	CASSLVSSDGELFF	TGCGCCAGCAGCTTGGTATCTTCTGACGGGGAGCTGTTTTTT
TRBD1	TRBV6-6	TRBJ1-2	.	CASSSDRGPNYGYTF	TGTGCCAGCAGTTCCGACAGGGGACCTAACTATGGCTACACCTTC
.	TRBV5-1	TRBJ1-4	many	CASSLEDATNEKLFF	TGCGCCAGCAGCTTGGAGGATGCAACTAATGAAAAACTGTTTTTT